The 24 T cell receptor beta chains reported below all come from one sample, sequenced in a study of T cell responses to AZD1222 COVID-19 vaccine. The assay was immunoSEQ multiplex PCR, and TCRdb's table has in-frame clones only and misses some. The sample includes some 140,000 clones, 88% of them seen just once. Sequenced here: peripheral blood, sampled on day 0 of AZD1222 vaccination. The receptors shown here come from an adult in good health.

The chain uses TRBV11-2 and TRBJ2-1; 10 nucleotides match TRBD1. Germline V gene sequence: CDR1 SGHAT, CDR2 FQNNGV. This CDR3 has 15 amino acids. V gave up 5 bases and J gave up 5 bases; unmatched junction bases: 6. For the CDR3, the DNA is TGTGCCAGCAGCCCTAGACAGGGGGCAGACAATGAGCAGTTCTTC. Translating gives CASSPRQGADNEQFF.

The CDR3 region has the DNA TGTGCCACGACGGACCGGTACGAGCAGTACTTC. This codes for CATTDRYEQYF. The chain has TRBV6-5 and TRBJ2-7; D is uncertain. V lost 10 bases, J lost 4 bases, and 11 bases lay in between. The CDR3 contains 11 residues. Germline-derived CDR1 and CDR2 are MNHEY and SVGAGI.

J is TRBJ1-1 and V is TRBV6-5; D uncertain. V was trimmed by 2 bases and J by 2 bases, leaving 6 bases between them. The length of the CDR3 is 13 residues. Germline V lookup: CDR1 MNHEY, CDR2 SVGAGI. The CDR3 reads CASSYAANTEAFF. In nucleotides, the CDR3 is TGTGCCAGCAGTTACGCAGCTAACACTGAAGCTTTCTTT.

This chain joins TRBV5-1 and TRBJ1-5; TRBD1 matches at 7 bases. The junction had 5 bases not matched to a gene; V was cut back by 4 bases and J by 4 bases. Germline V gives CDR1 SGHRS, CDR2 YFSETQ. The CDR3 sequence is 14 residues long. CDR3 amino acids: CASSEGQSNQPQHF. The CDR3 DNA sequence: TGCGCCAGCAGCGAGGGACAGTCTAATCAGCCCCAGCATTTT.

The chain couples TRBV11-3 to TRBJ2-3; tentative D call: TRBD1 (6 bases). Germline values: CDR1 SGHNT, CDR2 YENEEA. V gave up 5 bases and J gave up 1 base, with 10 bases separating them. The length of the CDR3 is 14 residues. The CDR3 spells CASSPDSRTDTQYF. The CDR3 DNA reads TGTGCCAGCAGCCCGGACAGCCGCACAGATACGCAGTATTTT.

The DNA of the CDR3 is TGCGCCAGCAGCCAAAAGTACAGGGGGCCCCTGCATGGCTACACCTTC. As protein: CASSQKYRGPLHGYTF. The genes are TRBV4-3 and TRBJ1-2; 9 bases map to TRBD1. Germline values: CDR1 LGHNA, CDR2 YSLEER. CDR3 length: 16 amino acids. The ends lost 2 bases at V and 6 bases at J; junction bases unmatched: 10.

In DNA, the CDR3 is TGTGCCAGCAGTTCCGGGACAGGGGAGCCACCCCTCCACTTT. As protein: CASSSGTGEPPLHF. The chain is built from TRBV28 and TRBJ1-6; 10 nucleotides agree with TRBD1. Germline V gives CDR1 MDHEN, CDR2 SYDVKM. This CDR3 contains 14 residues. With 4 bases clipped from V and 11 bases from J, the junction kept 5 bases outside the gene matches.

The V call is TRBV9, the J call TRBJ2-1; TRBD2 matches at 7 bases. Trimming at V came to 4 bases and at J to 3 bases, leaving 7 bases not matched to a gene. This CDR3 contains 15 residues. The germline V gene has CDR1 SGDLS and CDR2 YYNGEE. The CDR3 protein is CASSPGAGVYNEQFF. The DNA for the CDR3 is TGTGCCAGCAGCCCTGGGGCGGGGGTCTACAATGAGCAGTTCTTC.

The rearrangement links TRBV6-9 to TRBJ1-1; possibly TRBD1 for D (5 bases). Germline CDR1 is MNHGY and CDR2 is SVAAGI. Trimming cost V 3 bases and J 9 bases, with 17 bases left between them. CDR3 length equals 14 residues. CDR3 sequence: CASSYQEWGEKAFF. The CDR3 DNA reads as TGTGCCAGCAGTTACCAAGAATGGGGGGAGAAAGCTTTCTTT.

V is TRBV28 and J is TRBJ1-5; a possible D gene is TRBD1 (6 bases). The CDR3 has 15 residues. Trimming took off 7 bases at V and 4 bases at J, with 17 bases between the two ends. Germline CDR1 and CDR2: MDHEN and SYDVKM. The DNA of the CDR3 is TGTGCCAGCATCCGAGGGGGGGGCACTAATCAGCCCCAGCATTTT. Protein sequence: CASIRGGGTNQPQHF. The full variable domain, its missing parts supplied by reference TRBV28 and TRBJ1-5, is DVKVTQSSRYLVKRTGEKVFLECVQDMDHENMFWYRQDPGLGLRLIYFSYDVKMKEKGDIPEGYSVSREKKERFSLILESASTNQTSMYLCASIRGGGTNQPQHFGDGTRLSIL.

V and J are TRBV7-2 and TRBJ1-6; 10 bases are shared with TRBD1. The J segment lost 9 bases and the V segment lost 1 base, leaving 6 bases of the junction unmatched. This CDR3 has 16 residues. The V gene's germline CDR1 is SGHTA and CDR2 FQGNSA. The CDR3 DNA sequence: TGTGCCAGCAGCTTAGGGGGACAGGGGAGTTTTTCACCCCTCCACTTT. Translating it yields CASSLGGQGSFSPLHF.

The rearrangement uses TRBV5-4 and TRBJ1-4; D is unclear. CDR3 length equals 13 residues. V shed 4 bases and J shed 8 bases, with 12 bases lying between them. Germline lookup yields CDR1 SGHNT and CDR2 YYREEE (reference sequence). The chain's CDR3 is CASSTRVGEKLFF. CDR3 coding DNA: TGTGCCAGCAGCACAAGGGTCGGGGAAAAACTGTTTTTT.

The chain carries TRBV11-2 and TRBJ2-3; no reliable D call. The CDR3 totals 11 residues. V shed 3 bases and J shed 4 bases, with 2 bases lying between them. CDR1 and CDR2 from the germline V gene are SGHAT and FQNNGV. CDR3 in amino acids: CASSLADTQYF. The CDR3 coding sequence is TGTGCCAGCAGCTTGGCAGATACGCAGTATTTT.

The rearrangement links TRBV19 to TRBJ1-5, with a weak D call TRBD1 (5 bases). The CDR3 is 15 residues long. The V gene lost 7 bases and the J gene lost 5 bases, with 18 bases spanning the gap. The V gene's germline CDR1 is LNHDA and CDR2 SQIVND (reference sequence). The CDR3 sequence is CASNPSGAGYQPQHF. In DNA form, the CDR3 reads TGTGCCAGTAACCCTTCTGGGGCAGGGTATCAGCCCCAGCATTTT. Complete variable domain (other parts from reference TRBV19 and TRBJ1-5): DGGITQSPKYLFRKEGQNVTLSCEQNLNHDAMYWYRQDPGQGLRLIYYSQIVNDFQKGDIAEGYSVSREKKESFPLTVTSAQKNPTAFYLCASNPSGAGYQPQHFGDGTRLSIL.

The CDR3 here is CASSLAGGTLGNEQFF. CDR3 nucleotides: TGTGCCAGCAGCTTAGCCGGGGGGACTTTGGGGAATGAGCAGTTCTTC. The chain couples TRBV7-2 to TRBJ2-1; 7 bases agree with TRBD2. Germline trimming cut 0 bases from V and 7 bases from J; bases unmatched to any gene: 9. Germline-derived CDR1 and CDR2 are SGHTA and FQGNSA. CDR3 size: 16 residues.

The chain couples TRBV18 to TRBJ1-5; tentative D call: TRBD1 (6 bases). Germline CDR1 is KGHSH and CDR2 is LQKENI. The CDR3 runs to 15 residues. Trimming stripped 3 bases from V and 0 bases from J, with 9 bases between. CDR3 sequence reads: CASSPGTHSNQPQHF. CDR3 nucleotide sequence: TGTGCCAGCTCACCTGGGACACATAGCAATCAGCCCCAGCATTTT.

The J gene is TRBJ1-1, the V gene TRBV4-2, with D maybe TRBD1 (5 bases). The germline V gene encodes CDR1 LGHNA and CDR2 YNFKEQ. The CDR3 spans 15 residues. Trimming took off 1 base at V and 3 bases at J, with 12 bases between the two ends. CDR3 nucleotides: TGTGCCAGCAGCCAAGTCGAGGGGAGGTACACTGAAGCTTTCTTT. Protein sequence: CASSQVEGRYTEAFF.

The rearrangement links TRBV5-5 to TRBJ2-3; D gene ambiguous. V lost 2 bases and J 5 bases, leaving 3 bases between the germline ends. This CDR3 has 11 amino acids. The germline V gene encodes CDR1 SGHKS and CDR2 YYEKEE (reference sequence). The CDR3 nucleotides are TGTGCCAGCAGCTTAGAAGATACGCAGTATTTT. Protein sequence: CASSLEDTQYF.

The chain couples TRBV4-3 to TRBJ2-7; D is possibly TRBD1 or TRBD2 (6 bases each). The CDR3 is 14 amino acids. From germline, CDR1 is LGHNA and CDR2 YSLEER. Trimming took off 0 bases at V and 5 bases at J, with 11 bases between the two ends. The CDR3: CASSQDGGQNEQYF. The CDR3 bases are TGCGCCAGCAGCCAAGATGGGGGGCAGAACGAGCAGTACTTC.

This sequence joins TRBV28 and TRBJ2-7; a weak D match, TRBD2 (6 bases). The germline V gene encodes CDR1 MDHEN and CDR2 SYDVKM. Trimming took 3 bases from V and 4 from J, leaving 7 bases between them. The CDR3 is 12 residues long. CDR3 amino acids: CASSLGGYEQYF. In DNA, the CDR3 is TGTGCCAGCAGTTTGGGGGGTTACGAGCAGTACTTC.

The chain links TRBV15 to TRBJ2-2; D is possibly TRBD2 (6 bases). V lost 5 bases to trimming and J lost 5 bases, with 12 bases between them. CDR1 and CDR2 from the germline V gene are LNHNV and YYDKDF (reference sequence). The CDR3 contains 14 residues. The CDR3 sequence is CATSLGGSTGELFF. In DNA, the CDR3 is TGTGCCACCAGCCTCGGAGGGAGTACCGGGGAGCTGTTTTTT. The full variable domain, completed using reference TRBV15 and TRBJ2-2, is DAMVIQNPRYQVTQFGKPVTLSCSQTLNHNVMYWYQQKSSQAPKLLFHYYDKDFNNEADTPDNFQSRRPNTSFCFLDIRSPGLGDTAMYLCATSLGGSTGELFFGEGSRLTVL.

This rearrangement joins TRBV10-3 to TRBJ2-3; D remains ambiguous. The germline V gene encodes CDR1 ENHRY and CDR2 SYGVKD. The V gene lost 7 bases and the J gene lost 2 bases, with 13 bases spanning the gap. The CDR3 sequence is 14 residues long. CDR3 nucleotides: TGTGCCATCAAGGGCGAGGCAAACACAGATACGCAGTATTTT. Residues: CAIKGEANTDTQYF.

This chain joins TRBV5-6 and TRBJ2-4, with D perhaps TRBD1 (5 bases). The CDR3 sequence is 14 residues long. CDR1 and CDR2 from the germline V gene are SGHDT and YYEEEE. The V end lost 0 bases, the J end lost 9 bases, and 13 bases lay between the germline ends. CDR3 sequence (DNA): TGTGCCAGCAGCTTGGGGGCAGGGAAGCGCATTCAGTACTTC. Amino acids: CASSLGAGKRIQYF.

This chain joins TRBV7-9 and TRBJ2-7; a possible D gene is TRBD2 (5 bases). V was shortened by 2 bases and J by 6 bases, with 14 bases between the two germline ends. Germline values: CDR1 SEHNR, CDR2 FQNEAQ (reference sequence). The CDR3 totals 14 residues. The chain's CDR3 is CASSLMTGVREQYF. The CDR3 DNA reads as TGTGCCAGCAGCTTAATGACCGGGGTACGCGAGCAGTACTTC. Variable domain in full (rest from reference TRBV7-9 and TRBJ2-7): DTGVSQNPRHKITKRGQNVTFRCDPISEHNRLYWYRQTLGQGPEFLTYFQNEAQLEKSRLLSDRFSAERPKGSFSTLEIQRTEQGDSAMYLCASSLMTGVREQYFGPGTRLTVT.